This entry describes one TCR beta chain. Its cognate antigen is unknown. Assay: immunoSEQ multiplex PCR; the TCRdb copy retains only in-frame clones and omits some. The table records roughly 130,000 clones, roughly 86% of them present only once. The record originates from a study of cytomegalovirus exposure and HLA in healthy donors. The study, taken as a whole, reports: Most observed TCR sequences were rare, whereas some public TCRs were detected in many donors.

V was clipped by 4 bases and J by 5 bases; unmatched bases: 9. The CDR3 length is 15 residues. The V gene's germline CDR1 is MNHEY and CDR2 SMNVEV (reference sequence). The source material was PBMCs. The chain links TRBV27 to TRBJ2-5, with TRBD1 identical over 8 bases. The clonotype was recovered from a woman in her 30s in good health and CMV-seronegative. The chain's CDR3 is CASSSFGTGGETQYF. CDR3 coding DNA: TGTGCCAGCAGTTCTTTCGGAACAGGGGGGGAGACCCAGTACTTC.